This is a list of T cell receptor beta chains from one sample in a study of blood T cells in healthy people across ages. MiXCR was run by TCRdb on the 5' RACE reads, yielding one entry per CDR3 protein. Of 450,000 to 600,000 distinct CDR3 sequences in the sample, about a quarter are singletons; the top ten hold over 3.5%. This sample was also put to use in a study of T cells of mothers and their children.

Sequenced sample: blood. The receptors here all came from a boy between 2 and 10 years old in good health. Each CDR3 is given with its conserved first and last residue. The D gene is left open where the match is weak. The size of a clone is reported for some rows only, either as once, few or many, or as a class for expanded clones.

cdr3_aa cdr3_nt j_call d_call v_call clone_size
CASSWATRTGELFF TGTGCCAGCAGCTGGGCAACCCGCACCGGGGAGCTGTTTTTT TRBJ2-2 NA TRBV11-2 few
CASSEVQGRFYGYTF TGTGCCAGCAGTGAAGTCCAGGGGCGGTTCTATGGCTACACCTTC TRBJ1-2 NA TRBV2 NA
CATSKPGGDSEAFF TGTGCCACCAGCAAGCCGGGCGGTGACAGTGAAGCTTTCTTT TRBJ1-1 NA TRBV15 NA
CASNQRLLAGGRPISGDTGELFF TGTGCCAGCAACCAACGGCTACTAGCGGGGGGAAGACCCATTTCCGGGGACACCGGGGAGCTGTTTTTT TRBJ2-2 TRBD2 TRBV11-2 NA
CASSSVPWAQGYYEQYF TGTGCCAGCAGCTCCGTCCCATGGGCACAGGGTTACTACGAGCAGTACTTC TRBJ2-7 NA TRBV6-2/TRBV6-3 NA
CASSWSEAPRVEYSNQPQHF TGTGCCAGCAGTTGGAGCGAGGCTCCAAGGGTGGAGTATAGCAATCAGCCCCAGCATTTT TRBJ1-5 NA TRBV28 NA
CASSRGAFTDTQYF TGTGCCAGCAGTCGGGGGGCATTCACAGATACGCAGTATTTT TRBJ2-3 NA TRBV6-5 NA
CASSQDASGGSGELFF TGTGCCAGCAGCCAAGATGCAAGCGGGGGGAGCGGGGAGCTGTTTTTT TRBJ2-2 TRBD2 TRBV4-2 few
CSAPFRGARGKNIQYF TGCAGTGCTCCTTTCCGGGGAGCAAGGGGCAAAAACATTCAGTACTTC TRBJ2-4 NA TRBV20-1 few
CSADRQNEKLFF TGCAGTGCCGACAGACAAAATGAAAAACTGTTTTTT TRBJ1-4 NA TRBV20-1 NA
CASSQDPRGDQYF TGCGCCAGCAGCCAAGACCCGCGAGGCGACCAGTACTTC TRBJ2-7 NA TRBV4-3 NA
CSVEDSPEAFF TGCAGCGTTGAGGACTCGCCGGAGGCTTTCTTT TRBJ1-1 NA TRBV29-1 NA
CASRSTETNTEAFF TGTGCCAGTAGATCGACAGAGACTAACACTGAAGCTTTCTTT TRBJ1-1 NA TRBV7-3 NA
CASSEGTALYEQYF TGTGCCAGCAGTGAAGGGACAGCCCTTTACGAGCAGTACTTC TRBJ2-7 NA TRBV6-1 few
CASSQDPRSYNEQFF TGTGCCAGCAGCCAAGATCCTCGCTCCTACAATGAGCAGTTCTTC TRBJ2-1 NA TRBV3-1 NA
CSGGDPIANEQYF TGCAGCGGCGGGGACCCGATCGCAAACGAGCAGTACTTC TRBJ2-7 NA TRBV29-1 NA
CASSPRGHSETQYF TGTGCCAGCTCACCACGCGGCCACTCGGAGACCCAGTACTTC TRBJ2-5 NA TRBV18 few